This T cell receptor (beta chain) was captured in a study of T cell responses to AZD1222 COVID-19 vaccine. Study conclusions and caveats: Baseline seropositivity occurred in only six AZD1222 recipients. Donors in the cohort were predominantly white British and more often female, and clonal diversity was possibly underestimated. Following two doses of AZD1222, Spike-specific TCR breadth and depth rose. Unmutated variant regions are reportedly the target of nearly half of TCRs that are spike-specific.

Comments on this clone: No antigen is known for it.

The data were produced by immunoSEQ multiplex PCR, yet TCRdb's version contains in-frame clones alone and is incomplete. Here the sample spans about 120,000 clones, more than 75% being singletons. The clonotype originates from an adult who received the AZD1222 COVID-19 vaccine. Sequenced here: peripheral blood, sampled 28 days after the second AZD1222 dose.

The CDR3 loop is CASSQNTNTGELFF. The CDR3 nucleotides read TGTGCCAGCAGCCAAAACACAAACACCGGGGAGCTGTTTTTT. The chain joins TRBV14 to TRBJ2-2; D remains ambiguous. This CDR3 contains 14 residues. V shed 2 bases and J shed 2 bases, with 6 bases lying between them. Germline values: CDR1 SGHDN, CDR2 FVKESK. The entire variable domain, with the rest obtained from reference TRBV14 and TRBJ2-2, is as follows: EAGVTQFPSHSVIEKGQTVTLRCDPISGHDNLYWYRRVMGKEIKFLLHFVKESKQDESGMPNNRFLAERTGGTYSTLKVQPAELEDSGVYFCASSQNTNTGELFFGEGSRLTVL.